The 15 T cell receptor beta chains below come from one sample, sequenced in a study of early T cells in non-severe SARS-CoV-2 infection. TCRdb passed the 5' RACE reads through MiXCR, listing each CDR3 protein once. The table shows around 77,000 distinct CDR3 sequences, with around 12% occurring only once. Sequencing used whole blood, obtained at baseline. The receptors derive from an adult who was a healthcare worker with PCR-confirmed SARS-CoV-2 infection or an uninfected control (not recorded which). The donor label of this sample is uncertain.

The chain uses TRBV10-3 and TRBJ1-6; possible D gene TRBD1, 5 bases. Germline V CDR1 and CDR2: ENHRY, SYGVKD. The germline V and J ends were trimmed by 2 bases and 10 bases, with 18 bases remaining between them. There are 16 residues in the CDR3. The CDR3 DNA reads as TGTGCCATCAGTGAGGCGCGGGCAGGGTCAGGCTCACCCCTCCACTTT. This sequence encodes CAISEARAGSGSPLHF.

The chain is built from TRBV6-1 and TRBJ1-2, with D possibly TRBD1 on 5 matching bases. The germline V gene has CDR1 MNHNS and CDR2 SASEGT. CDR3 length: 14 amino acids. The ends were cut back, 2 bases at V and 3 bases at J, with 10 bases in the middle. This CDR3 reads CASSEMGVDYGYTF. The CDR3 nucleotides are TGTGCCAGCAGTGAAATGGGGGTGGACTATGGCTACACCTTC.

Many counts were recorded for this clonotype. V gene TRBV12-3 or TRBV12-4 combines with J gene TRBJ2-7, with D maybe TRBD1 (5 bases). The CDR3 has 16 amino acids. The V end was cut by 0 bases, the J end by 3 bases, with 15 bases between. CDR3: CASSLAGGVRGYEQYF. CDR3 coding DNA: TGTGCCAGCAGTTTAGCCGGTGGTGTAAGGGGCTACGAGCAGTACTTC.

This clonotype has at least ten counts. The chain carries TRBV9 and TRBJ2-1; D could derive from TRBD1 or TRBD2 (5 bases each). This CDR3 is built from 14 residues. Germline loops: CDR1 SGDLS, CDR2 YYNGEE. Trimming took 3 bases from V and 9 from J, leaving 16 bases between them. The CDR3 bases are TGTGCCAGCAGCGGATCTCCCCAGGGACCTGAGCAGTTCTTC. Translation gives CASSGSPQGPEQFF.

This clonotype showed up just a few times. The chain uses TRBV7-9 and TRBJ2-5, with TRBD2 identical over 9 bases. The J segment lost 2 bases and the V segment lost 4 bases, leaving 17 bases of the junction unmatched. Germline V gives CDR1 SEHNR, CDR2 FQNEAQ (reference sequence). The CDR3 extends over 19 amino acids. For the CDR3, the DNA is TGTGCCAGCAGCTACCCCCTGGGGCGAGCGGGGGGCCGACAAGAGACCCAGTACTTC. As protein: CASSYPLGRAGGRQETQYF.

V and J are TRBV5-1 and TRBJ2-6; the D gene could be TRBD1 or TRBD2 (5 bases each). The ends were cut back, 0 bases at V and 0 bases at J, with 13 bases in the middle. CDR3 size: 18 residues. The V gene's germline CDR1 is SGHRS and CDR2 YFSETQ. CDR3 protein: CASSLAGDLISGANVLTF. The CDR3 coding sequence is TGCGCCAGCAGCTTGGCCGGGGACCTTATCTCTGGGGCCAACGTCCTGACTTTC.

The rearrangement links TRBV7-8 to TRBJ2-7; D remains ambiguous. The germline V gene encodes CDR1 SGHVS and CDR2 FQNEAQ. V lost 1 base and J lost 4, with 11 bases in between. The CDR3 contains 14 residues. Written as DNA, the CDR3 is TGTGCCAGCAGCTTAGGTGTCCTAAGTTACGAGCAGTACTTC. It is translated as CASSLGVLSYEQYF.

The rearrangement joins TRBV15 to TRBJ2-7, with a weak D call TRBD1 (6 bases). This CDR3 has 12 residues. Germline V gene sequence: CDR1 LNHNV, CDR2 YYDKDF (reference sequence). Trimming took off 5 bases at V and 2 bases at J, with 7 bases between the two ends. CDR3 region: CATSGQTYEQYF. The CDR3 nucleotides are TGTGCCACCAGCGGACAGACCTACGAGCAGTACTTC.

In this sample, this clonotype turned up a few times. V is TRBV25-1 and J is TRBJ2-7, with D perhaps matching TRBD2 (6 bases). CDR1 and CDR2 (germline): MGHDK, SYGVNS. V was clipped by 3 bases and J by 2 bases, with 8 bases between them. The CDR3 contains 13 residues. The CDR3 spells CASSDGTPYEQYF. In nucleotides, the CDR3 is TGTGCCAGCAGTGACGGGACTCCCTACGAGCAGTACTTC.

J is TRBJ2-5 and V is TRBV11-1; 7 bases are shared with TRBD1. J lost 3 bases, V lost 3 bases, and 10 bases had no gene match. The CDR3 has 16 amino acids. Germline lookup yields CDR1 SGHAT and CDR2 FQDESV (reference sequence). The CDR3 spells CASSFNRGFLKETQYF. The CDR3, as DNA: TGTGCCAGCAGCTTCAACAGGGGCTTTCTCAAAGAGACCCAGTACTTC.

This clonotype was observed at least ten times. The chain has TRBV12-3 or TRBV12-4 and TRBJ1-2; D is possibly TRBD1 (5 bases). V was cut by 5 bases and J by 8 bases, with 9 bases left in between. The CDR3 totals 11 residues. CDR3 sequence: CASSTGPGYTF. CDR3 in DNA: TGTGCCAGCAGTACGGGGCCCGGCTACACCTTC.

Many counts were recorded for this clonotype. The J gene is TRBJ2-7, the V gene TRBV6-2 or TRBV6-3; tentative D call: TRBD2 (6 bases). The germline V and J ends were trimmed by 10 bases and 11 bases, with 12 bases remaining between them. CDR3 size: 9 residues. Germline lookup yields CDR1 MNHEY and CDR2 SVGEGT. In DNA form, the CDR3 reads TGTGCCACGCTGACTAGGGAGTACTTC. This translates into CATLTREYF.

This clonotype has at least ten counts. The chain has TRBV20-1 and TRBJ2-7; perhaps TRBD2 as D (6 bases). Germline V gene lookup returns CDR1 DFQATT and CDR2 SNEGSKA (reference sequence). V lost 6 bases and J 1 base, leaving 16 bases between the germline ends. This CDR3 has 14 residues. The CDR3 DNA follows: TGCAGTGCCAGACGATCAGGGAGGTCCTACGAGCAGTACTTC. This gives the protein CSARRSGRSYEQYF.

The chain couples TRBV10-3 to TRBJ2-7, with 8 nucleotides matching TRBD1. Trimming took 6 bases from V and 4 from J; bases not matched to a gene: 5. The germline CDR1 and CDR2 sequences are ENHRY and SYGVKD. This CDR3 spans 13 amino acids. The CDR3 DNA reads as TGTGCCATCAGGACAGGGGTTACTTACGAGCAGTACTTC. It translates to CAIRTGVTYEQYF.

The J gene is TRBJ2-2, the V gene TRBV20-1, with D tentatively TRBD2 (5 bases). The ends were cut back, 6 bases at V and 2 bases at J, with 16 bases in the middle. The CDR3 contains 15 residues. Per the germline V gene, CDR1 is DFQATT and CDR2 is SNEGSKA (reference sequence). The CDR3, as DNA: TGCAGTGCCCTAGGGCTAGCCACAAACACCGGGGAGCTGTTTTTT. This sequence encodes CSALGLATNTGELFF.